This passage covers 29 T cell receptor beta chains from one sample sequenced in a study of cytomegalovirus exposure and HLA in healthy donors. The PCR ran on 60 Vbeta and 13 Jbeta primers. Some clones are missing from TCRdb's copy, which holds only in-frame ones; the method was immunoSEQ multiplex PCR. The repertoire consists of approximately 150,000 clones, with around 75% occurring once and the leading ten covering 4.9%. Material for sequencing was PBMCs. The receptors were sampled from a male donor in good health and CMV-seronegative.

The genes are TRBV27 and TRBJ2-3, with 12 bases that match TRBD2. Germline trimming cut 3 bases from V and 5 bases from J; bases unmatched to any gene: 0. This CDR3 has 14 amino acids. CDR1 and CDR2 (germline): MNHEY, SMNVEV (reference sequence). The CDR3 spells CASSLGLAGDTQYF. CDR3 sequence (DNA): TGTGCCAGCAGTTTGGGACTAGCGGGAGATACGCAGTATTTT.

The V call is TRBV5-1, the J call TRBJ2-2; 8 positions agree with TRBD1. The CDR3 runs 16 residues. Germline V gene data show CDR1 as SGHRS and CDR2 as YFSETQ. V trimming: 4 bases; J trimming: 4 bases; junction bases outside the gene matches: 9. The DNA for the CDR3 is TGCGCCAGCAGCCTAGACAGGGGAATTAGCACCGGGGAGCTGTTTTTT. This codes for CASSLDRGISTGELFF.

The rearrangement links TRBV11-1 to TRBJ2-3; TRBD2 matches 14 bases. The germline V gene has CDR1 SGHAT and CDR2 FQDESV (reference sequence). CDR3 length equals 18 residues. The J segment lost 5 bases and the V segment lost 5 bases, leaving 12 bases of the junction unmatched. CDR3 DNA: TGTGCCAGCAGCCTCCGATCGACTAGCGGGGGGGCCAGAGATACGCAGTATTTT. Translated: CASSLRSTSGGARDTQYF. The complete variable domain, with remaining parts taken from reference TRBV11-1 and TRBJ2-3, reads EAEVAQSPRYKITEKSQAVAFWCDPISGHATLYWYRQILGQGPELLVQFQDESVVDDSQLPKDRFSAERLKGVDSTLKIQPAELGDSAMYLCASSLRSTSGGARDTQYFGPGTRLTVL.

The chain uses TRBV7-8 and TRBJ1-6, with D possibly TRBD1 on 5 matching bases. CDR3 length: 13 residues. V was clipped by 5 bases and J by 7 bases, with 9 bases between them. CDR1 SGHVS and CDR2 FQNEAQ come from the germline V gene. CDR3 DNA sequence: TGTGCCAGCAGCCCAGACAGAAATTCACCCCTCCACTTT. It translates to CASSPDRNSPLHF.

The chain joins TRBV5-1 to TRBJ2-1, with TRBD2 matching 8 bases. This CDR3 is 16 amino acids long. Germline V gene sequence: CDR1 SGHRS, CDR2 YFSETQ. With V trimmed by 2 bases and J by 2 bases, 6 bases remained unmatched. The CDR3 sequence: CASSFQGTRAYNEQFF. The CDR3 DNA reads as TGCGCCAGCAGCTTTCAGGGGACTAGGGCCTACAATGAGCAGTTCTTC. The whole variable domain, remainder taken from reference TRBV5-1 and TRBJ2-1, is KAGVTQTPRYLIKTRGQQVTLSCSPISGHRSVSWYQQTPGQGLQFLFEYFSETQRNKGNFPGRFSGRQFSNSRSEMNVSTLELGDSALYLCASSFQGTRAYNEQFFGPGTRLTVL.

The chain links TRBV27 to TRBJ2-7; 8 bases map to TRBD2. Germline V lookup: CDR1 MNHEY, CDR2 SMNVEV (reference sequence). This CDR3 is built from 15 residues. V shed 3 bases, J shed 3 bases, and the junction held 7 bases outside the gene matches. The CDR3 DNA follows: TGTGCCAGCAGTTTGACCACGGGGGGGGGCTACGAGCAGTACTTC. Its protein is CASSLTTGGGYEQYF.

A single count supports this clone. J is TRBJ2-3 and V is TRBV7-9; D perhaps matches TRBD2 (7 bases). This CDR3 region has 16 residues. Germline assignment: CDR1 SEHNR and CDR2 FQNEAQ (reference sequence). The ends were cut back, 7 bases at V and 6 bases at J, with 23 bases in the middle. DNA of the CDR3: TGTGCCAGCATCCCACGGGGCGGGGGCAAACGGGATACGCAGTATTTT. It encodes CASIPRGGGKRDTQYF.

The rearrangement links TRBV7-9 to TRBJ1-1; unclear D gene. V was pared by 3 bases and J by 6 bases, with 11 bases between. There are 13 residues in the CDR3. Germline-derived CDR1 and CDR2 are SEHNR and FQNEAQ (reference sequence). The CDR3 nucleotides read TGTGCCAGCAGCTTCGGGAAAGTACCTGAAGCTTTCTTT. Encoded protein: CASSFGKVPEAFF.

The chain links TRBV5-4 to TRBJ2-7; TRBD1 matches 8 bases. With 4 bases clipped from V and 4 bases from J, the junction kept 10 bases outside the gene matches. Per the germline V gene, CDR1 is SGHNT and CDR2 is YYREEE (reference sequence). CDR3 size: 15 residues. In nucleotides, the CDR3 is TGTGCCAGCAGCCAGGACAGGGTCAGGAGTTACGAGCAGTACTTC. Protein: CASSQDRVRSYEQYF.

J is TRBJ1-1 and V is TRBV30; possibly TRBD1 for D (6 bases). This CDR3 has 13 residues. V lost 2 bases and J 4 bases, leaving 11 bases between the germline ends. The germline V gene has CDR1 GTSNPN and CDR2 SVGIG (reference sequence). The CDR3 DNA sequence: TGTGCCTGGAGTACAGGGCTGAGCACTGAAGCTTTCTTT. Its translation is CAWSTGLSTEAFF.

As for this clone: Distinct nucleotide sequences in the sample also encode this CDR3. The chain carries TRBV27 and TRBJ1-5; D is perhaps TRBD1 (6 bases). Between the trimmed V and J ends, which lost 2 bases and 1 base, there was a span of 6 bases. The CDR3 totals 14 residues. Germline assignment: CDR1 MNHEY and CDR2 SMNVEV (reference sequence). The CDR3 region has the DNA TGTGCCAGCAGTTTAGGGGGCAGCAATCAGCCCCAGCATTTT. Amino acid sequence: CASSLGGSNQPQHF.

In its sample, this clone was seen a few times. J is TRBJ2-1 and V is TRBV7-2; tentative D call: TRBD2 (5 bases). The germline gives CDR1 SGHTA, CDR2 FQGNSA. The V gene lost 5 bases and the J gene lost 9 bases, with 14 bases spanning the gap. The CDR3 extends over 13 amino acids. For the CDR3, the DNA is TGTGCCAGCAGCCCCCCCCTAGGGAGTGAGCAGTTCTTC. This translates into CASSPPLGSEQFF.

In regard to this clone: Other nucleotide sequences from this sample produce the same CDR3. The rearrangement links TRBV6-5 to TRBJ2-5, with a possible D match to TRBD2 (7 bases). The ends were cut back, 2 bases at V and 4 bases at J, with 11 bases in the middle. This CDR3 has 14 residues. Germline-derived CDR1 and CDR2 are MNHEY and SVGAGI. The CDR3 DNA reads TGTGCCAGCAGTTACCCGGGGGGCGGAGAGACCCAGTACTTC. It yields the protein CASSYPGGGETQYF.

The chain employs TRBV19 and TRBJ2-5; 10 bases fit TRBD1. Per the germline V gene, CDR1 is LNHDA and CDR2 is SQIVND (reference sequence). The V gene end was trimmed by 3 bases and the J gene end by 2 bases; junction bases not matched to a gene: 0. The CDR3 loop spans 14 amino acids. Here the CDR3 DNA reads TGTGCCAGTAGTATGGGACAGGGGCAAGAGACCCAGTACTTC. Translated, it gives CASSMGQGQETQYF.

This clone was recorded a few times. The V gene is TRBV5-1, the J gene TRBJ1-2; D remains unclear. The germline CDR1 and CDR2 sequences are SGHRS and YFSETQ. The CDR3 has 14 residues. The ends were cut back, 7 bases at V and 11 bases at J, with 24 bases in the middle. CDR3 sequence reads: CASPVRAVVSGYTF. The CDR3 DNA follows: TGCGCCAGCCCCGTGAGAGCGGTAGTATCGGGATACACCTTC.

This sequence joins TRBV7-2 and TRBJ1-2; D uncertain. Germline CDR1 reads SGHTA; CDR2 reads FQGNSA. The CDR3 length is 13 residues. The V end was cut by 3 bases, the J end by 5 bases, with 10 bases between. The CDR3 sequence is CASSLHSSYGYTF. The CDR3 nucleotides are TGTGCCAGCAGCTTGCACAGCTCTTATGGCTACACCTTC.

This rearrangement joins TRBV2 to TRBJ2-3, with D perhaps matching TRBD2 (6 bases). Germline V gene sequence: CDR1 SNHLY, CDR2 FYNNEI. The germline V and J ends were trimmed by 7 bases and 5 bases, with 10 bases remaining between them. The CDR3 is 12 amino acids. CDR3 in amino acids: CASNGGQDTQYF. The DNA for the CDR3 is TGTGCCAGCAATGGAGGGCAAGATACGCAGTATTTT.

The CDR3 loop is CASSLAGKQTQYF. The CDR3 DNA reads as TGTGCCAGCAGCTTGGCGGGGAAGCAGACCCAGTACTTC. The chain carries TRBV5-6 and TRBJ2-5; a weak D match, TRBD2 (5 bases). Germline CDR1 SGHDT, CDR2 YYEEEE. The ends were cut back, 0 bases at V and 6 bases at J, with 9 bases in the middle. The CDR3 is 13 residues long. Combining the CDR3 with reference TRBV5-6 and TRBJ2-5 gives the whole variable domain DAGVTQSPTHLIKTRGQQVTLRCSPKSGHDTVSWYQQALGQGPQFIFQYYEEEERQRGNFPDRFSGHQFPNYSSELNVNALLLGDSALYLCASSLAGKQTQYFGPGTRLLVL.

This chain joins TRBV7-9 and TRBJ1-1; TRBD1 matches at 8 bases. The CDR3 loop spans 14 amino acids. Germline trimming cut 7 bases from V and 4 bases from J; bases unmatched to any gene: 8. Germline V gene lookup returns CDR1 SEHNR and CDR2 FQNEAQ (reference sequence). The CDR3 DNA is TGTGCCAGCATCGACCCAGGGGGCCTCACTGAAGCTTTCTTT. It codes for CASIDPGGLTEAFF.

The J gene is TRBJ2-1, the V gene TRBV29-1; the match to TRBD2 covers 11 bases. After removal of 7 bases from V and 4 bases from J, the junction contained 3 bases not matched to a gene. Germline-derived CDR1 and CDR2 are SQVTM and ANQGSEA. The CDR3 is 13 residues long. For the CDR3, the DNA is TGCAGCGACGGACTAGCGGGTTACAATGAGCAGTTCTTC. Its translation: CSDGLAGYNEQFF.

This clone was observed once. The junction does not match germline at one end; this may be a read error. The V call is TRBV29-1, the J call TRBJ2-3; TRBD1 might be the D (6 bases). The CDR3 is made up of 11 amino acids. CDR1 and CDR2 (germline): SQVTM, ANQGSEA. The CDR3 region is CSVEGGPGHFF. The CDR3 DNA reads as TGCAGCGTTGAAGGGGGCCCGGGACACTTTTTT.

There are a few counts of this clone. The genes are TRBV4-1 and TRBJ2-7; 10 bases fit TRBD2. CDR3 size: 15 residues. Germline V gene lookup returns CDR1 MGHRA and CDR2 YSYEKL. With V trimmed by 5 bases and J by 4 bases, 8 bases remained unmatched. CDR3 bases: TGCGCCAGCAGCTTCGAAGCGGGGGGGCTGTACGAGCAGTACTTC. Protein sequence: CASSFEAGGLYEQYF.

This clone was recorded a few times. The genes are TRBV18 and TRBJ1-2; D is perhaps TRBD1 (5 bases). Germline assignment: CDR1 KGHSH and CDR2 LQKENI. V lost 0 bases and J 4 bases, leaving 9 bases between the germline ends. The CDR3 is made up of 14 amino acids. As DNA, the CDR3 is TGTGCCAGCTCACCACCATCGGGGGGCTATGGCTACACCTTC. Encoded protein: CASSPPSGGYGYTF.

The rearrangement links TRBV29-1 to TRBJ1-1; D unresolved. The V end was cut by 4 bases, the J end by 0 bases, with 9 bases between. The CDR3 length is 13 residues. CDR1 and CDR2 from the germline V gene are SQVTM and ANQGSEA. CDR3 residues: CSVVARLNTEAFF. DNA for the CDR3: TGCAGCGTTGTGGCCCGTTTGAACACTGAAGCTTTCTTT.

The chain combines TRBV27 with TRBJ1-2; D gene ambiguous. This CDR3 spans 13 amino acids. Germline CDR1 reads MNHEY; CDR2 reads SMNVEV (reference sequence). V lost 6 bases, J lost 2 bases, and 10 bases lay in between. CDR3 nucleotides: TGTGCCAGCAGCTTGACACCGAACTATGGCTACACCTTC. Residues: CASSLTPNYGYTF.

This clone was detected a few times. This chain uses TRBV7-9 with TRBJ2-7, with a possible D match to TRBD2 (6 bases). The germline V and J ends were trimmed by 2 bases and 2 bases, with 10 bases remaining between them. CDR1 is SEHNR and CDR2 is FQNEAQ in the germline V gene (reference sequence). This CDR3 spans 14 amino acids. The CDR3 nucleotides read TGTGCCAGCAGCTTACCGGGGGATCCCTACGAGCAGTACTTC. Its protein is CASSLPGDPYEQYF. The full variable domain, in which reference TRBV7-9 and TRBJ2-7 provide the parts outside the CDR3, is DTGVSQNPRHKITKRGQNVTFRCDPISEHNRLYWYRQTLGQGPEFLTYFQNEAQLEKSRLLSDRFSAERPKGSFSTLEIQRTEQGDSAMYLCASSLPGDPYEQYFGPGTRLTVT.

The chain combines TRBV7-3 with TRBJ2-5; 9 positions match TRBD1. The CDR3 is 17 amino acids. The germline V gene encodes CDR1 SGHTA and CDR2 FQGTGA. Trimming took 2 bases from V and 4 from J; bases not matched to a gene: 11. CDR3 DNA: TGTGCCAGCAGCTTACGACGATCGACAGGGGGGGGAGAGACCCAGTACTTC. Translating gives CASSLRRSTGGGETQYF.

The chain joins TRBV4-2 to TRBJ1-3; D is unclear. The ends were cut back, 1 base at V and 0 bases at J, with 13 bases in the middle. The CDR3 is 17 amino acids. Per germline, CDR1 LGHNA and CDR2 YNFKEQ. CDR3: CASSQVNGYLSGNTIYF. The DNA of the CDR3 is TGTGCCAGCAGCCAAGTGAACGGGTACCTCTCTGGAAACACCATATATTTT.

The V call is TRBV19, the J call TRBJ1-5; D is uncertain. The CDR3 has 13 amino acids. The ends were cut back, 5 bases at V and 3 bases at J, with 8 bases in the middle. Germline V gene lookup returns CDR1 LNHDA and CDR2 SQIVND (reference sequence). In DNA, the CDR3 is TGTGCCAGTAGTCGGAGGCCCAATCAGCCCCAGCATTTT. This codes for CASSRRPNQPQHF.